This T cell receptor beta chain was recovered during a study of blood T cell repertoires in COVID-19. Sequencing used immunoSEQ multiplex PCR; TCRdb keeps in-frame clones, though not all of them. Among 200,000 or so clones listed, roughly 80% were seen once. The CDR3 extends over 16 amino acids. The junction had 9 bases not matched to a gene; V was cut back by 4 bases and J by 8 bases. Germline V gives CDR1 SGHTS, CDR2 YDEGEE. Sequenced sample: peripheral blood. The chain uses TRBV5-8 and TRBJ2-1; 13 nucleotides match TRBD2. The source of this sequence is a man aged 60-69 years with active or convalescent COVID-19. This CDR3 reads CASSLYGTSGMDEQFF. Written as DNA, the CDR3 is TGTGCCAGCAGCCTCTACGGGACTAGCGGGATGGATGAGCAGTTCTTC.